The following is a T cell receptor beta chain sequence with its context. Its antigen is not known. Quantitative barcoded 5'-RACE was used to prepare TCR beta libraries. TCRdb re-analysed the 5' RACE reads in MiXCR, keeping a single row per CDR3 protein. This sample yields approximately 220,000 distinct CDR3 sequences, of which around 25% are seen a single time; just over 6.5% belongs to the top ten. The entry originates in a study of CD8 T cells in ankylosing spondylitis. General study points: Seemingly characteristic of ankylosing spondylitis blood was a TCR beta motif consisting of eight highly homologous variants. Reportedly, disease-linked clones are significantly enriched in ankylosing spondylitis patients' matched synovial fluid.

The CDR3 runs to 16 residues. Germline lookup yields CDR1 MNHEY and CDR2 SVGAGI. Trimming cost V 4 bases and J 2 bases; bases outside gene matches: 8. The V call is TRBV6-5, the J call TRBJ1-5, with 7 positions matching TRBD1. The sample was blood, either unsorted or a sorted T cell fraction (not recorded which). The sequence came from a male donor with ankylosing spondylitis or in good health (not recorded which). The CDR3 coding sequence is TGTGCCAGCAGTTCCTCTAGTACAGGGGGCAATCAGCCCCAGCATTTT. This gives the protein CASSSSSTGGNQPQHF.